This T cell receptor beta chain appears in the sequencing data of a study of T-cell memory formation after mild COVID-19. J lost 5 bases, V lost 4 bases, and 13 bases had no gene match. The CDR3 runs to 16 residues. Germline V CDR1 and CDR2: SNHLY, FYNNEI. Each CDR3 protein gets one entry after TCRdb re-called the 5' RACE reads with MiXCR. In the table there are 250,000 or so distinct CDR3 sequences, roughly 9.4% of which are singletons. The sample was PBMCs or a T cell subset sorted from them (not recorded which). This chain links TRBV2 with TRBJ2-5; 7 nucleotides line up with TRBD1. The TCR sequence derives from a young man who had mild COVID-19 (a few samples of this study predate the infection). Cell type and time point are not known. The CDR3 loop is CASSVGQGVRSETQYF. The CDR3 nucleotides read TGTGCCAGCAGTGTTGGGCAGGGGGTAAGGTCCGAGACCCAGTACTTC.